This TCR beta chain derives from a study of blood T cell repertoires in COVID-19. Overall study: Both acute and convalescent COVID-19 samples were obtained from the United States, Italy and Spain. PBMCs, B-cell-depleted T cells, or T cells provided the cDNA or gDNA that made up the material.

Original handling: For nucleated cells, counts were estimated from reference gene primer amplification. The repertoire was sequenced with immunoSEQ multiplex PCR; TCRdb's copy has only in-frame clones and lacks some. V and J calls and clone size come straight from that table; D and trimming were deduced from the DNA. The sample includes 140,000 to 150,000 clones, over 65% of them seen just once. V lost 4 bases, J lost 0 bases, and 12 bases lay in between. The CDR3 consists of 16 residues. CDR1 is MNHEY, CDR2 SMNVEV, per germline (reference sequence). This clone has only one observation. The source material was peripheral blood. The V gene is TRBV27, the J gene TRBJ2-2, with D perhaps TRBD1 (5 bases). The receptor's source is a human donor in a cohort sampled during active COVID-19. CDR3 in amino acids: CASSSRTWANTGELFF. The CDR3 DNA sequence: TGTGCCAGCAGTTCTCGGACATGGGCGAACACCGGGGAGCTGTTTTTT.